This note documents a single T cell receptor (beta chain) sequence. This CDR3 comprises 13 residues. Germline loops: CDR1 MNHEY, CDR2 SVGAGI. Trimming shortened V by 1 base and J by 9 bases, and 13 bases separated the two germline ends. This specimen comes from a study of T cells in Graves' hyperthyroidism and ophthalmopathy. Amplified regions were TCR beta CDR3 sequences from RNA transcripts. The HTBI primer set served for first-round RT-PCR of the TCR CDR3. TCRdb fed the multiplex PCR reads into MiXCR, producing one record per CDR3 protein. The sample records under 250,000 distinct CDR3 sequences, about 25% being singletons.

Sequences were obtained from blood. The TCR was taken from a woman aged 40 to 50 with Graves' ophthalmopathy. The chain combines TRBV6-5 with TRBJ2-7, with a tentative D call TRBD1 (5 bases). The CDR3 nucleotides are TGTGCCAGCAGTTACTGGGAAGGGGAAGCGCAGTACTTC. It encodes CASSYWEGEAQYF.